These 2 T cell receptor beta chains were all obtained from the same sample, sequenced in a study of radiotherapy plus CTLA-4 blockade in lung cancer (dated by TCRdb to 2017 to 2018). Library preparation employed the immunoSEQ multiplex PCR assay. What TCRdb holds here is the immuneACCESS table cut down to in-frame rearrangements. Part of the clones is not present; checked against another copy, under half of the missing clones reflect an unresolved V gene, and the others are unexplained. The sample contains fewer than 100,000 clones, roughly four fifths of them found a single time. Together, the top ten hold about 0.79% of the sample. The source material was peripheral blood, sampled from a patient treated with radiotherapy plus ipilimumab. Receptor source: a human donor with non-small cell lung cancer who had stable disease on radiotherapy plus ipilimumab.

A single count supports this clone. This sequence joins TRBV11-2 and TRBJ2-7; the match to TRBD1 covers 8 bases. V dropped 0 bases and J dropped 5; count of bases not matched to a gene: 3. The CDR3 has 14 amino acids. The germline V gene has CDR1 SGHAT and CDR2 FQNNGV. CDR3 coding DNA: TGTGCCAGCAGCTTAGACAGGGGGCTCGACGAGCAGTACTTC. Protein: CASSLDRGLDEQYF.

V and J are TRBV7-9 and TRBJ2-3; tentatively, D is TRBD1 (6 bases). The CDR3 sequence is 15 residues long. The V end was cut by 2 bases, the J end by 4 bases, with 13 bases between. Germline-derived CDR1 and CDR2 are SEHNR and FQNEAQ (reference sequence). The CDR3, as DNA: TGTGCCAGCAGCTTAAACCAGGGGAGCGCAGATACGCAGTATTTT. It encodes CASSLNQGSADTQYF.